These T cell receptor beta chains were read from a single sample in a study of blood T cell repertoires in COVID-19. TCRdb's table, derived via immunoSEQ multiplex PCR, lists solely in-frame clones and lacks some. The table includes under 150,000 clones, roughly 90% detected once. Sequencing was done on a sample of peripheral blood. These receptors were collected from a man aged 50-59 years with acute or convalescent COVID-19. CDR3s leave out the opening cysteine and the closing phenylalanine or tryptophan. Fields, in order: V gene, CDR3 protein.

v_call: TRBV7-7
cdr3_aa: ASSPLAGLETQY

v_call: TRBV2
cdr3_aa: ASSPTSGSSYNEQF

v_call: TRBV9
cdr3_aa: ASSVRGTSYNEQF

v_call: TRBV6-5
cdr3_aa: ASSYTGSGANVLT

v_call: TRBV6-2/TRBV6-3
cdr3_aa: ASSSGGPQH

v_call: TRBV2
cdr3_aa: ASSLGPGMGANTIY

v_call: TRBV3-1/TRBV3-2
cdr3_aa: ASSQGWRSTDTQY

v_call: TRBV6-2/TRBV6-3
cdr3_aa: ASSFAPGLAKNIQY

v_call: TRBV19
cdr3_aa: ASSIEEAALDYT

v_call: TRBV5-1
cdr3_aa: ASSSQTLANEQF

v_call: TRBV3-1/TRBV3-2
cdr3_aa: ASSQARGSGAF

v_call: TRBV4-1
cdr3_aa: ASSQDPRQPQH

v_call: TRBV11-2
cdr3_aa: ASIWLVGVGNIQY

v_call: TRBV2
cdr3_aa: ASSELEASYNEQF

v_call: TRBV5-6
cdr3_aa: ASRGNSYEQY

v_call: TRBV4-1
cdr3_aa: ASSQLRTAGANVLT

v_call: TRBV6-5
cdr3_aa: ASSYRSSGVETQY

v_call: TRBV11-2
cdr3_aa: ASSLSGAYYNEQF

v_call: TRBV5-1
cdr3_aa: ASSVGDRVNYGYT

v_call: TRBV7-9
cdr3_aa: ASSLGGTGTGNSPLH

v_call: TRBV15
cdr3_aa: ATSGPQGRVYNEQF

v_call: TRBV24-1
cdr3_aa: ATTVWAFGYT

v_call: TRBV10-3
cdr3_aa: AISPAGVTDTQY

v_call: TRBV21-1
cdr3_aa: ASSKEGIPDRELATYNEQF

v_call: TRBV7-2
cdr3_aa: ASASEGQDTEAF

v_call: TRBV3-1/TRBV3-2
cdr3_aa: ASSQGTSYNEQF

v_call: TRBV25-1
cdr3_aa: ASSSARGGYEQY

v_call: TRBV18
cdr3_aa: ASSPMEWPGYNQPQH

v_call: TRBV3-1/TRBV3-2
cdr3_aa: ASSQEDLDTQY

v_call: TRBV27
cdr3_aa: ASRRDRVGEQY

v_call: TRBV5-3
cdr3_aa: ARTQGEQY

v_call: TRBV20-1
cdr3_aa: SASSGATEAF

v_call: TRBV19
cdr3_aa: ASSIGTGQSGTGELF

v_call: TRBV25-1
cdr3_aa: ASSELSEAF

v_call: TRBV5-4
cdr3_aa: ASSLVAGGVETQY

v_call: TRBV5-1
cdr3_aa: ASSFTPTVSTDTQY

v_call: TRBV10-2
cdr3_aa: ASSEGTTNTGELF

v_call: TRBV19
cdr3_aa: ASSGSRGEKLF

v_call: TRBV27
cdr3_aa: ASSLTGGLDYGYT

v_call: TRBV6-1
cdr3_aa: ASSERAGANVLT

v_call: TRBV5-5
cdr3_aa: ASSISGGYFYGYT

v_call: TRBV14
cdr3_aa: ASSLRLAGRGEQF

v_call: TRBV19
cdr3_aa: ASSQGGYYQPQH

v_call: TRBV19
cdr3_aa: ASSIGDRDVGYT

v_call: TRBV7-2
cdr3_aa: ASSSQASSSYNEQF